Listed below are T cell receptor beta chains from one sample, sequenced in a study of OX40 agonist ivuxolimab in advanced cancers. The data were produced by immunoSEQ multiplex PCR, yet TCRdb's version contains in-frame clones alone and is incomplete. The data show under 100,000 clones, with roughly 80% seen just once and around 0.5% held by the top ten. Sample: CD4+ or CD8+ T cells sorted from blood, taken in a trial of the OX40 agonist ivuxolimab. All receptors come from an adult with an advanced solid tumor such as melanoma, head and neck, liver or kidney cancer. The CDR3 runs from the conserved cysteine through the conserved F or W. A D gene is named only where the DNA matches it firmly. Size is omitted from some rows. Given values are once, few, many or a class for expanded clones.

v_gene	j_gene	len	d_gene	abundance	CDR3aa	CDR3nt
TRBV5-4	TRBJ2-3	12	-	-	CASSTFLDTQYF	TGTGCCAGCAGCACCTTCCTAGATACGCAGTATTTT
TRBV27	TRBJ1-4	12	-	-	CATRTRGEKLFF	TGTGCCACCAGGACCCGAGGGGAAAAACTGTTTTTT
TRBV9	TRBJ2-1	14	-	-	CASSPTSPRNEQFF	TGTGCCAGCAGCCCCACTAGCCCAAGGAATGAGCAGTTCTTC
TRBV9	TRBJ1-3	13	-	-	CAGSVGYGNTIYF	TGTGCCGGCAGCGTAGGATATGGAAACACCATATATTTT
TRBV6-1	TRBJ1-2	12	TRBD1	-	CASSRTGNGYTF	TGTGCCAGCAGTCGGACAGGGAATGGCTACACCTTC
TRBV4-1	TRBJ1-2	21	-	once	CASSQDMFALAGQNENYGYTF	TGCGCCAGCAGCCAAGATATGTTTGCGTTGGCAGGACAGAACGAAAACTATGGCTACACCTTC
TRBV10-3	TRBJ1-6	17	TRBD1	few	CAISESIPGQGGTPLHF	TGTGCCATCAGTGAGTCGATCCCGGGACAGGGTGGTACACCCCTCCACTTT
TRBV4-1	TRBJ2-5	14	-	-	CASSQDGRRETQYF	TGCGCCAGCAGCCAAGACGGGCGGAGAGAGACCCAGTACTTC
TRBV13	TRBJ2-3	16	TRBD2	-	CASSLAAGVGTDTQYF	TGTGCCAGCAGCTTAGCGGCGGGGGTCGGCACAGATACGCAGTATTTT
TRBV5-1	TRBJ1-5	14	-	few	CASSVDGNNQPQHF	TGCGCCAGCAGCGTGGACGGGAACAATCAGCCCCAGCATTTT
TRBV7-2	TRBJ2-3	14	TRBD2	-	CASSPGLEVDTQYF	TGTGCCAGCAGCCCAGGACTAGAAGTAGATACGCAGTATTTT
TRBV19	TRBJ1-5	12	TRBD1	-	CASTGGNQPQHF	TGTGCCAGTACAGGGGGAAACCAGCCCCAGCATTTT
TRBV4-2	TRBJ1-4	15	TRBD1	-	CASSQRRQGDEKLFF	TGTGCCAGCAGCCAGAGGCGACAGGGGGATGAAAAACTGTTTTTT
TRBV18	TRBJ2-1	16	-	-	CASSLEQGSPYNEQFF	TGTGCCAGCTCACTCGAACAAGGCAGTCCCTACAATGAGCAGTTCTTC
TRBV18	TRBJ2-1	14	-	once	CASSPTRGPNEQFF	TGTGCCAGCTCACCAACGCGAGGCCCCAATGAGCAGTTCTTC
TRBV5-6	TRBJ2-4	19	TRBD1	-	CASSLAFMTGGFRKNIQYF	TGTGCCAGCAGCTTGGCTTTTATGACAGGGGGATTTCGGAAAAACATTCAGTACTTC
TRBV11-2	TRBJ2-5	13	-	-	CASSDLPKETQYF	TGTGCCAGCAGCGACCTTCCCAAAGAGACCCAGTACTTC
TRBV2	TRBJ2-7	17	TRBD2	-	CASSGGTSGSPAYEQYF	TGTGCCAGCAGTGGAGGGACTAGCGGGAGCCCTGCCTACGAGCAGTACTTC
TRBV7-3	TRBJ2-3	14	-	-	CASSSSRDTDTQYF	TGTGCCAGCAGCTCGTCCCGGGACACAGATACGCAGTATTTT
TRBV18	TRBJ1-6	16	TRBD1	-	CASSPGQGSYNSPLHF	TGTGCCAGCTCACCAGGACAGGGCTCCTATAATTCACCCCTCCACTTT
TRBV19	TRBJ1-2	12	-	-	CAASRSGFGYTF	TGTGCCGCAAGCAGGTCGGGGTTTGGCTACACCTTC
TRBV6-6	TRBJ2-2	14	-	-	CASSYRRGTGELFF	TGTGCCAGCAGTTACAGAAGGGGAACCGGGGAGCTGTTTTTT
TRBV6-5	TRBJ2-7	16	TRBD2	-	CASSYSRLAGDYEQYF	TGTGCCAGCAGTTACTCCCGACTAGCGGGAGACTACGAGCAGTACTTC
TRBV28	TRBJ1-5	17	TRBD1	-	CASSFYRGRDTGQPQHF	TGTGCCAGCAGTTTCTACAGGGGGCGGGATACCGGTCAGCCCCAGCATTTT
TRBV18	TRBJ1-1	13	-	medium-sized	CASSLGTDQEAFF	TGTGCCAGCTCGCTAGGGACTGACCAAGAAGCTTTCTTT
TRBV4-3	TRBJ2-7	14	-	-	CASSQDLVKDEQYF	TGCGCCAGCAGCCAAGATTTAGTCAAGGACGAGCAGTACTTC
TRBV28	TRBJ2-7	14	-	-	CASSHGQPAYEQYF	TGTGCCAGCAGCCATGGACAGCCAGCCTACGAGCAGTACTTC
TRBV2	TRBJ2-7	12	TRBD2	-	CASSATSDEQYF	TGTGCCAGCAGCGCGACTAGCGACGAGCAGTACTTC
TRBV5-4	TRBJ1-2	14	-	-	CASSLETARFGYTF	TGTGCCAGCAGCTTGGAGACAGCCAGGTTTGGCTACACCTTC
TRBV6-5	TRBJ2-7	16	TRBD1	-	CASSSRETGGQDEQYF	TGTGCCAGCAGTTCCCGGGAGACAGGGGGACAGGACGAGCAGTACTTC
TRBV20-1	TRBJ2-7	11	-	few	CSAHKMGQQYF	TGCAGTGCTCATAAAATGGGGCAGCAGTACTTC
TRBV14	TRBJ2-7	8	-	-	CAQTEQYF	TGTGCTCAGACTGAGCAGTACTTC
TRBV28	TRBJ2-1	15	TRBD2	-	CATHSGSLSYNEQFF	TGTGCCACACATAGCGGGAGCCTCTCCTACAATGAGCAGTTCTTC
TRBV5-8	TRBJ2-1	13	-	-	CASSYGERSEQFF	TGTGCCAGCAGCTATGGGGAGAGAAGTGAGCAGTTCTTC
TRBV10-1	TRBJ2-3	13	-	-	CASTGNRADTQYF	TGCGCCAGCACGGGGAATCGGGCAGATACGCAGTATTTT
TRBV5-1	TRBJ2-5	12	-	-	CASSFNKETQYF	TGCGCCAGCAGCTTCAATAAAGAGACCCAGTACTTC
TRBV7-2	TRBJ2-6	18	-	-	CASSPGGGFGAGANVLTF	TGTGCCAGCAGCCCGGGTGGGGGTTTCGGCGCTGGGGCCAACGTCCTGACTTTC
TRBV27	TRBJ2-7	16	-	-	CASSPPLTRGTYEQYF	TGTGCCAGCAGCCCCCCGCTTACGAGGGGGACCTACGAGCAGTACTTC